This T cell receptor (beta chain) stems from a study of OX40 agonist ivuxolimab in advanced cancers. Concerning this clone itself: Its antigen remains unidentified.

The CDR3 covers 14 residues. Germline-derived CDR1 and CDR2 are SGDLS and YYNGEE. The J segment lost 8 bases and the V segment lost 0 bases, leaving 7 bases of the junction unmatched. TCRdb's copy holds only in-frame clones and misses some; the assay was immunoSEQ multiplex PCR. This table has roughly 80,000 clones, around 80% appearing once. The study's findings and limits: Low normalized clonal expansion also occurred in some nonresponding patients.

This sample comprised CD4+ or CD8+ T cells sorted from blood, obtained in a trial of the OX40 agonist ivuxolimab. The TCR sequence derives from an adult with an advanced solid tumor such as melanoma, head and neck, liver or kidney cancer. The chain couples TRBV9 to TRBJ1-2, with 7 bases identical to TRBD1. The CDR3 spells CASSVGDRAMGYTF. The CDR3 nucleotides are TGTGCCAGCAGCGTAGGGGACAGAGCCATGGGCTACACCTTC.